This T cell receptor (beta chain) appears in the sequencing data of a study of OX40 agonist ivuxolimab in advanced cancers. Looking at the study overall: Previous treatment with anti-PD-1, anti-PD-L1 or anti-CTLA-4 therapy was allowed; 40% had received some. Study results and caveats: The average count of expanded clones was higher among CD8+ T cells than among CD4+.

Method: immunoSEQ multiplex PCR; TCRdb's copy keeps in-frame clones and lacks some. The sample has approximately 40,000 clones, 70% to 90% seen once. With respect to this clone: The antigen is not known.

The CDR3 covers 14 residues. The V gene end was trimmed by 4 bases and the J gene end by 4 bases; junction bases not matched to a gene: 5. The germline V gene encodes CDR1 SGHTA and CDR2 FQGTGA. Sequencing used CD4+ or CD8+ T cells sorted from blood, obtained in a trial of the OX40 agonist ivuxolimab. The V and J genes are TRBV7-3 and TRBJ1-1; 8 bases agree with TRBD1. The sequence came from an adult with an advanced solid tumor such as melanoma, head and neck, liver or kidney cancer. CDR3 coding DNA: TGTGCCAGCAGCTCGACAGGGGCCTCCACTGAAGCTTTCTTT. Its protein is CASSSTGASTEAFF.